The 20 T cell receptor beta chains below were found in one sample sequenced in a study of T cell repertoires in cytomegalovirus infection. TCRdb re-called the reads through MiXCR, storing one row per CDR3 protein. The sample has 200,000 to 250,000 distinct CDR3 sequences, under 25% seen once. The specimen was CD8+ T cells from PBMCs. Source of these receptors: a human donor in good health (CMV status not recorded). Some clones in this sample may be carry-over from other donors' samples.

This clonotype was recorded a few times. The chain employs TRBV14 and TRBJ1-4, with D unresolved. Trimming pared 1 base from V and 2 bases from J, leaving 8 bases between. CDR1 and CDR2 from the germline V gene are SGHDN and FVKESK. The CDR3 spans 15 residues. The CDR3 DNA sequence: TGTGCCAGCAGCCAAGCATACATGACTAATGAAAAACTGTTTTTT. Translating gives CASSQAYMTNEKLFF. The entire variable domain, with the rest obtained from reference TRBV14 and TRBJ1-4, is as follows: EAGVTQFPSHSVIEKGQTVTLRCDPISGHDNLYWYRRVMGKEIKFLLHFVKESKQDESGMPNNRFLAERTGGTYSTLKVQPAELEDSGVYFCASSQAYMTNEKLFFGSGTQLSVL.

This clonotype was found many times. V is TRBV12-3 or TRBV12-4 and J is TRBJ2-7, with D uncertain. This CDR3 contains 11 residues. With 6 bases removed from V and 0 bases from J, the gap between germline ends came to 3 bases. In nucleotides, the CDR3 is TGTGCCAGCAGCAACTCCTACGAGCAGTACTTC. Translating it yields CASSNSYEQYF.

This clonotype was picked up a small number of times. CDR3 nucleotides: TGTGCCAGCAGCCAACCTATCGGCGCGGCCGGGGAGCTGTTTTTT. Encoded protein: CASSQPIGAAGELFF. V usage is TRBV3-1 and J usage is TRBJ2-2; no definite D call. The CDR3 is 15 residues long. Trimming stripped 2 bases from V and 6 bases from J, with 13 bases between. Germline CDR1 and CDR2: LGHDT and YNNKEL (reference sequence).

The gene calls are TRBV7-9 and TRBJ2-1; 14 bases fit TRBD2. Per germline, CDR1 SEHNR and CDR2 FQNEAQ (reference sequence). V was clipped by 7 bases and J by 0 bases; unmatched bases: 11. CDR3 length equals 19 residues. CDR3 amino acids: CASKRTSGGYTNSYNEQFF. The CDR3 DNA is TGTGCCAGCAAAAGGACTAGCGGGGGGTATACAAACTCCTACAATGAGCAGTTCTTC.

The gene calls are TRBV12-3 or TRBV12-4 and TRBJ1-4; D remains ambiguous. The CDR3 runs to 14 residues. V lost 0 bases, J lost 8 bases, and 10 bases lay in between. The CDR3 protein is CASSLAVSREKLFF. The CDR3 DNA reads TGTGCCAGCAGTTTAGCCGTCAGTCGGGAAAAACTGTTTTTT.

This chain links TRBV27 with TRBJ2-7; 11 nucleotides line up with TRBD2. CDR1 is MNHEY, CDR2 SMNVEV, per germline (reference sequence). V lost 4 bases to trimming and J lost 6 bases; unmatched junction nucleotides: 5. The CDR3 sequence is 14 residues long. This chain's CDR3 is CASSSPGLAVEQYF. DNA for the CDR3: TGTGCCAGCAGTTCCCCGGGACTAGCGGTCGAGCAGTACTTC.

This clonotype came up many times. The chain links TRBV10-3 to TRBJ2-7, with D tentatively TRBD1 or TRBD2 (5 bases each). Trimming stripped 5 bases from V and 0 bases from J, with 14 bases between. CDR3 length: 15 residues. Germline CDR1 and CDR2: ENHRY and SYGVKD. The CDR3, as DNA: TGTGCCATCAGTAACCTGGGGGAGAGCTCCTACGAGCAGTACTTC. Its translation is CAISNLGESSYEQYF.

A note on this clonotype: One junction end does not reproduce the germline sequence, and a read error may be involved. The CDR3 nucleotides are TGTGCCAGCAGTTTATTGGGGGTCTTCCCCAGCACAGATGCGCAGTATTTT. Translating it yields CASSLLGVFPSTDAQYF. The chain uses TRBV28 and TRBJ2-3; either TRBD1 or TRBD2 may supply D (5 bases each). The CDR3 contains 17 residues. Per germline, CDR1 MDHEN and CDR2 SYDVKM.

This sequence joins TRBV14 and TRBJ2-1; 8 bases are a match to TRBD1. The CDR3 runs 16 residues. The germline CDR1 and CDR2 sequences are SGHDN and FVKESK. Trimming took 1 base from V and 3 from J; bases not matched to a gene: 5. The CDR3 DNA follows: TGTGCCAGCAGCCAAGTCTACAGGGGGGACTACAATGAGCAGTTCTTC. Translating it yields CASSQVYRGDYNEQFF. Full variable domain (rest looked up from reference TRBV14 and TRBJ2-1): EAGVTQFPSHSVIEKGQTVTLRCDPISGHDNLYWYRRVMGKEIKFLLHFVKESKQDESGMPNNRFLAERTGGTYSTLKVQPAELEDSGVYFCASSQVYRGDYNEQFFGPGTRLTVL.

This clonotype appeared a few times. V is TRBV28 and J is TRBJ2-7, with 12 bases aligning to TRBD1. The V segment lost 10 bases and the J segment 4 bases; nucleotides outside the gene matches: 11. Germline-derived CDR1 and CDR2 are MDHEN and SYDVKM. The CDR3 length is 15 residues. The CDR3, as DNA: TGTGCCACCAAGAATCCGGGACAGGGGGCTTACGAGCAGTACTTC. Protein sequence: CATKNPGQGAYEQYF.

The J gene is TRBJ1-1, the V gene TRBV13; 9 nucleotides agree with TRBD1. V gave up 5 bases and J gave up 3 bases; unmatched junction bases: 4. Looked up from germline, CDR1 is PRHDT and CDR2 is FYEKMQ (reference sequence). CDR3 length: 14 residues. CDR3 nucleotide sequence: TGTGCCAGCAGCGACGGACAGGGGTACACTGAAGCTTTCTTT. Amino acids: CASSDGQGYTEAFF.

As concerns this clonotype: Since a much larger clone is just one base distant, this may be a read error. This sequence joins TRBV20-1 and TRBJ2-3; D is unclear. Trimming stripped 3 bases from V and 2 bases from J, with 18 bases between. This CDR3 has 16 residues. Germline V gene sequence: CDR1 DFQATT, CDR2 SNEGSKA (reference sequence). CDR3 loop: CSASSLHALNTDTQYF. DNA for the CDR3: TGCAGTGCTAGTTCTCTCCACGCACTAAACACAGATACGCAGTATTTT.

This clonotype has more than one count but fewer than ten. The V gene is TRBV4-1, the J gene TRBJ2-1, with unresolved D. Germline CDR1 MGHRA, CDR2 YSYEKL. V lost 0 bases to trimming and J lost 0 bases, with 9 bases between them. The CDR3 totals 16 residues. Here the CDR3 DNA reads TGCGCCAGCAGCCAAGATGAGTGGAGCTCCTACAATGAGCAGTTCTTC. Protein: CASSQDEWSSYNEQFF.

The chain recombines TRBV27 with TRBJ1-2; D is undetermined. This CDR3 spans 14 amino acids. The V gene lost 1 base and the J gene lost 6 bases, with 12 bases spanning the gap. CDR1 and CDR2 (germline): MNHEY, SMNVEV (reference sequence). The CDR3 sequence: CASSLCGSHHGYTF. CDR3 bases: TGTGCCAGCAGTTTATGCGGCAGCCACCATGGCTACACCTTC.

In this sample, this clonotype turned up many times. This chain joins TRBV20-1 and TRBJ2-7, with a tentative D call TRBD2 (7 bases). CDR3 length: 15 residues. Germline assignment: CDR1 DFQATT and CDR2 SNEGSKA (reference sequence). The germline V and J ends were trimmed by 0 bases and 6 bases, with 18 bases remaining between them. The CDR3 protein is CSARDLTGGPREQYF. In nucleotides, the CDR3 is TGCAGTGCTAGAGATTTGACGGGGGGCCCCCGCGAGCAGTACTTC.

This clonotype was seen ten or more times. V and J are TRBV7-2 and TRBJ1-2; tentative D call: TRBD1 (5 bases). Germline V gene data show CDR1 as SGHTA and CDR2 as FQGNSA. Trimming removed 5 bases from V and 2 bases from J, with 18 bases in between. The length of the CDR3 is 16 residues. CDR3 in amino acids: CASSLGHGGWNYGYTF. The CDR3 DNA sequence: TGTGCCAGCAGCCTCGGCCACGGGGGATGGAACTATGGCTACACCTTC.

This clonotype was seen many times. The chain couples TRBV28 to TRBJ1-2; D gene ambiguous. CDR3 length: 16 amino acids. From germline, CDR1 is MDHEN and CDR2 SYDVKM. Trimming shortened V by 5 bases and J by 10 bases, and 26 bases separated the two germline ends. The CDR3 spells CASSHASTVLTSYYTF. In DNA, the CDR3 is TGTGCCAGCAGTCATGCCTCCACGGTCCTAACTAGTTACTACACCTTC.

In DNA form, the CDR3 reads TGCAGCGTAGAATCGTGGGACAAGGCAACCTACGAGCAGTACTTC. The encoded protein is CSVESWDKATYEQYF. V is TRBV29-1 and J is TRBJ2-7, with D maybe TRBD1 (6 bases). The V end was cut by 6 bases, the J end by 2 bases, with 20 bases between. Germline values: CDR1 SQVTM, CDR2 ANQGSEA. The CDR3 runs to 15 residues.

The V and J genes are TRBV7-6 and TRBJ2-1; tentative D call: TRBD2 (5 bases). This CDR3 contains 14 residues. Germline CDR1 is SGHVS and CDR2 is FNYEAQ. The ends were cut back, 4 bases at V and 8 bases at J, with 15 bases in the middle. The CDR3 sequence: CASSSSPGRDEQFF. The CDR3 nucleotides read TGTGCCAGCAGCTCATCCCCCGGGCGGGATGAGCAGTTCTTC. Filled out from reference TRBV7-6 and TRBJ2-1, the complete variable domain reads GAGVSQSPRYKVTKRGQDVALRCDPISGHVSLYWYRQALGQGPEFLTYFNYEAQQDKSGLPNDRFSAERPEGSISTLTIQRTEQRDSAMYRCASSSSPGRDEQFFGPGTRLTVL.

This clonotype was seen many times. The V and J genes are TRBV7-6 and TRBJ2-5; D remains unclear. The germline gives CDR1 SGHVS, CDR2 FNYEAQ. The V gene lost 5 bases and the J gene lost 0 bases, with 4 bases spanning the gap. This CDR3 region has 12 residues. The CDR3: CASSPYQETQYF. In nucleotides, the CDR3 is TGTGCCAGCAGCCCGTACCAAGAGACCCAGTACTTC.